The 20 T cell receptor beta chains below all came from one sample that was sequenced in a study of T cell repertoires in aging, cancer and after chemotherapy. The template was genomic DNA from peripheral blood, not RNA. Rearranged V-D-J TRB sequences were amplified with a mixed TRB-A/B primer pool. TCRdb re-analysed the multiplex PCR reads in MiXCR, keeping a single row per CDR3 protein. There are some 1,100 distinct CDR3 sequences in the sample; around half occur only once, and around a tenth lies in the top ten. Sample: blood. The receptors here all came from a human donor with a solid tumor. The donor label of this sample is uncertain.

The chain recombines TRBV5-1 with TRBJ1-6; the match to TRBD1 covers 8 bases. Germline V gene data show CDR1 as SGHRS and CDR2 as YFSETQ. V lost 0 bases to trimming and J lost 9 bases; unmatched junction nucleotides: 8. This CDR3 contains 16 residues. The CDR3: CASSLATGTGSSPLHF. CDR3 in DNA: TGCGCCAGCAGCTTGGCCACCGGGACAGGAAGTTCACCCCTCCACTTT.

This clonotype was counted only a few times. The rearrangement links TRBV20-1 to TRBJ2-1, with 9 bases identical to TRBD2. The CDR3 length is 18 residues. Germline loops: CDR1 DFQATT, CDR2 SNEGSKA (reference sequence). J was trimmed by 4 bases and V by 0 bases; bases with no gene match: 13. The CDR3 region has the DNA TGCAGTGCTAGAGATCCTTCATACGGCGGGGGGGTGTACAATGAGCAGTTCTTC. Its protein is CSARDPSYGGGVYNEQFF.

The V gene is TRBV19, the J gene TRBJ2-2; D gene unclear. CDR3 length: 15 amino acids. Germline V CDR1 and CDR2: LNHDA, SQIVND (reference sequence). Trimming took 3 bases from V and 0 from J, leaving 8 bases between them. The CDR3 protein is CASSIAVSNTGELFF. The CDR3 DNA is TGTGCCAGTAGTATTGCAGTGTCGAACACCGGGGAGCTGTTTTTT.

Judged by abundance, this clonotype is hyperexpanded (1% or more). The chain combines TRBV29-1 with TRBJ1-2; D unresolved. Trimming pared 1 base from V and 5 bases from J, leaving 8 bases between. The V gene's germline CDR1 is SQVTM and CDR2 ANQGSEA. The CDR3 totals 12 residues. The CDR3 loop is CSVEALGYGYTF. The CDR3 nucleotides read TGCAGCGTTGAAGCTTTAGGGTATGGCTACACCTTC. Complete variable domain (other parts from reference TRBV29-1 and TRBJ1-2): SAVISQKPSRDICQRGTSLTIQCQVDSQVTMMFWYRQQPGQSLTLIATANQGSEATYESGFVIDKFPISRPNLTFSTLTVSNMSPEDSSIYLCSVEALGYGYTFGSGTRLTVV.

This chain links TRBV28 with TRBJ1-2; a weak D match, TRBD1 (6 bases). The length of the CDR3 is 14 residues. From germline, CDR1 is MDHEN and CDR2 SYDVKM. V was pared by 4 bases and J by 5 bases, with 14 bases between. As DNA, the CDR3 is TGTGCCAGCAGTTCGTCAACAGGGAAATATGGCTACACCTTC. This sequence encodes CASSSSTGKYGYTF.

The chain recombines TRBV12-3 or TRBV12-4 with TRBJ2-1; a possible D gene is TRBD1 (6 bases). Deletions cut 6 bases from V and 7 bases from J, with 16 bases between. This CDR3 has 14 amino acids. This CDR3 reads CASRGEQGLNEQFF. CDR3 nucleotides: TGTGCCAGCAGGGGAGAACAGGGTCTGAATGAGCAGTTCTTC.

The chain employs TRBV7-9 and TRBJ2-5, with TRBD2 matching over 8 bases. This CDR3 has 14 residues. V dropped 4 bases and J dropped 5; count of bases not matched to a gene: 6. CDR1 is SEHNR and CDR2 is FQNEAQ in the germline V gene (reference sequence). The CDR3 loop is CASSSSGTRETQYF. The CDR3 DNA follows: TGTGCCAGCAGCTCATCCGGGACTAGGGAGACCCAGTACTTC.

The CDR3 DNA reads as TGTGCCAGCACAGAATACGAGCAGTACGTC. Its translation is CASTEYEQYV. The V gene is TRBV27, the J gene TRBJ2-7; no clear D gene. The V end was cut by 7 bases, the J end by 4 bases, with 5 bases between. The germline V gene has CDR1 MNHEY and CDR2 SMNVEV (reference sequence). The CDR3 consists of 10 residues.

This clonotype was counted a few times. The chain couples TRBV7-6 to TRBJ2-7, with D perhaps given as TRBD1 or TRBD2 (5 bases each). The CDR3 length is 13 residues. Trimming cost V 5 bases and J 7 bases, with 15 bases left between them. Germline assignment: CDR1 SGHVS and CDR2 FNYEAQ. The CDR3 DNA reads TGTGCCAGCAGCCGATCCGGGACGAAGGAGCAGTACTTC. This gives the protein CASSRSGTKEQYF.

The chain has TRBV19 and TRBJ1-3, with D maybe TRBD1 (5 bases). The CDR3 loop spans 14 amino acids. The germline V gene has CDR1 LNHDA and CDR2 SQIVND (reference sequence). The ends were cut back, 4 bases at V and 7 bases at J, with 14 bases in the middle. CDR3 sequence: CASSNRGRRNTIYF. CDR3 nucleotide sequence: TGTGCCAGTAGTAATCGGGGCCGAAGGAACACCATATATTTT. Supplemented by reference TRBV19 and TRBJ1-3, the full variable domain reads DGGITQSPKYLFRKEGQNVTLSCEQNLNHDAMYWYRQDPGQGLRLIYYSQIVNDFQKGDIAEGYSVSREKKESFPLTVTSAQKNPTAFYLCASSNRGRRNTIYFGEGSWLTVV.

This clonotype has just a few counts. The chain carries TRBV7-3 and TRBJ2-7, with D unclear. Germline CDR1 and CDR2: SGHTA and FQGTGA. The CDR3 contains 14 residues. V was shortened by 1 base and J by 4 bases, with 11 bases between the two germline ends. The CDR3 is CASSLIGWPYEQYV. CDR3 in DNA: TGTGCCAGCAGCTTAATAGGCTGGCCTTACGAGCAGTACGTC.

This clonotype came up a few times. V and J are TRBV6-2 or TRBV6-3 and TRBJ2-7; D might be TRBD1 or TRBD2, each matching 5 bases. Trimming left V 8 bases short and J 2 bases short, with 10 bases between. Germline V gene lookup returns CDR1 MNHEY and CDR2 SVGEGT. This CDR3 contains 12 residues. The DNA for the CDR3 is TGTGCCAGCGGGGGTCCCACCTACGAGCAGTACTTC. Translated, it gives CASGGPTYEQYF.

By share of the sample, this clonotype is large. The chain links TRBV29-1 to TRBJ2-7, with a weak D call TRBD1 (5 bases). The CDR3 is made up of 11 amino acids. Trimming removed 3 bases from V and 5 bases from J, with 8 bases in between. CDR1 is SQVTM, CDR2 ANQGSEA, per germline. CDR3 region: CSVDQGDEQYV. In DNA form, the CDR3 reads TGCAGCGTTGACCAGGGCGACGAGCAGTACGTC.

This chain uses TRBV7-9 with TRBJ1-1; D is possibly TRBD1 (6 bases). Looked up from germline, CDR1 is SEHNR and CDR2 is FQNEAQ (reference sequence). This CDR3 is 15 amino acids long. V was pared by 7 bases and J by 4 bases, with 19 bases between. Written as DNA, the CDR3 is TGTGCCAGCACCGTTAGGGGGGGCGGTGGCACTGAAGCTTTCTTT. Encoded protein: CASTVRGGGGTEAFF.

This clonotype appeared a few times. This chain joins TRBV6-6 and TRBJ1-1; D is unresolved. Deletions cut 8 bases from V and 6 bases from J, with 7 bases between. Germline CDR1 MNHNY, CDR2 SVGAGI (reference sequence). This CDR3 is 10 amino acids long. Written as DNA, the CDR3 is TGTGCCAGCGGTGACGCTGAAGCTTTCTTT. Protein sequence: CASGDAEAFF.

The chain employs TRBV30 and TRBJ1-2; D is undetermined. The germline V gene encodes CDR1 GTSNPN and CDR2 SVGIG (reference sequence). Trimming left V 2 bases short and J 5 bases short, with 12 bases between. The CDR3 spans 13 residues. Written as DNA, the CDR3 is TGTGCCTGGAGTTTAACAGAAGTATATGGCTACACCTTC. It codes for CAWSLTEVYGYTF.

The CDR3 nucleotides are TGCAGTGCTAGGGACCGACGCAGGGGGAAGTGGTATGGCTACACCTTC. This encodes CSARDRRRGKWYGYTF. The rearrangement uses TRBV20-1 and TRBJ1-2; 7 bases map to TRBD1. CDR3 size: 16 residues. CDR1 and CDR2 (germline): DFQATT, SNEGSKA (reference sequence). After removal of 3 bases from V and 5 bases from J, the junction contained 15 bases not matched to a gene.

This clonotype was picked up a small number of times. This chain connects TRBV28 to TRBJ1-5; no clear D gene. The V gene lost 2 bases and the J gene lost 3 bases, with 11 bases spanning the gap. CDR3 length: 15 amino acids. Germline lookup yields CDR1 MDHEN and CDR2 SYDVKM. In DNA, the CDR3 is TGTGCCAGCAGTTTAGGCCTTGATAACAATCAGCCCCAGCATTTT. Its translation is CASSLGLDNNQPQHF. The full variable domain, in which reference TRBV28 and TRBJ1-5 provide the parts outside the CDR3, is DVKVTQSSRYLVKRTGEKVFLECVQDMDHENMFWYRQDPGLGLRLIYFSYDVKMKEKGDIPEGYSVSREKKERFSLILESASTNQTSMYLCASSLGLDNNQPQHFGDGTRLSIL.

This clonotype was counted once. This rearrangement joins TRBV20-1 to TRBJ1-2; 8 bases are shared with TRBD1. Germline CDR1 reads DFQATT; CDR2 reads SNEGSKA (reference sequence). Unmatched junction bases numbered 3, after V lost 5 bases and J lost 1 base. The CDR3 has 13 residues. CDR3 DNA: TGCAGTGCTGTCGGACAGGGTAACTATGGCTACACCTTC. This translates into CSAVGQGNYGYTF.

CDR3 nucleotides: TGTGCCAGCATAGGGGCTCTCCTCCCATTCTATGGCTACACCTTC. It is translated as CASIGALLPFYGYTF. The V and J genes are TRBV6-1 and TRBJ1-2, with D tentatively TRBD1 (5 bases). Germline CDR1 and CDR2: MNHNS and SASEGT. This CDR3 is built from 15 residues. V was cut by 7 bases and J by 4 bases, with 19 bases left in between.